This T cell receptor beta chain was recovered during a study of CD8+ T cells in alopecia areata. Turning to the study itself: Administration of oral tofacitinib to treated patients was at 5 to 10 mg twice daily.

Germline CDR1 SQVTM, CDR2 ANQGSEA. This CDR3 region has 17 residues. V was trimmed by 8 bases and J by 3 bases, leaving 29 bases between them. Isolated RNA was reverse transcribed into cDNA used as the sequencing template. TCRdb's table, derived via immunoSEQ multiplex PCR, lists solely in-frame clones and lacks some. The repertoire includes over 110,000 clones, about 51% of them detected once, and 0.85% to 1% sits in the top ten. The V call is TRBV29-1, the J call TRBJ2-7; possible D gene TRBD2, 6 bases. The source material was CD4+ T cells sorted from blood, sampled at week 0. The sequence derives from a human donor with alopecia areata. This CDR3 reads CSTPTRPHTPPLYEQYF. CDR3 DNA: TGCAGCACCCCGACTAGACCCCACACTCCTCCTCTCTACGAGCAGTACTTC.